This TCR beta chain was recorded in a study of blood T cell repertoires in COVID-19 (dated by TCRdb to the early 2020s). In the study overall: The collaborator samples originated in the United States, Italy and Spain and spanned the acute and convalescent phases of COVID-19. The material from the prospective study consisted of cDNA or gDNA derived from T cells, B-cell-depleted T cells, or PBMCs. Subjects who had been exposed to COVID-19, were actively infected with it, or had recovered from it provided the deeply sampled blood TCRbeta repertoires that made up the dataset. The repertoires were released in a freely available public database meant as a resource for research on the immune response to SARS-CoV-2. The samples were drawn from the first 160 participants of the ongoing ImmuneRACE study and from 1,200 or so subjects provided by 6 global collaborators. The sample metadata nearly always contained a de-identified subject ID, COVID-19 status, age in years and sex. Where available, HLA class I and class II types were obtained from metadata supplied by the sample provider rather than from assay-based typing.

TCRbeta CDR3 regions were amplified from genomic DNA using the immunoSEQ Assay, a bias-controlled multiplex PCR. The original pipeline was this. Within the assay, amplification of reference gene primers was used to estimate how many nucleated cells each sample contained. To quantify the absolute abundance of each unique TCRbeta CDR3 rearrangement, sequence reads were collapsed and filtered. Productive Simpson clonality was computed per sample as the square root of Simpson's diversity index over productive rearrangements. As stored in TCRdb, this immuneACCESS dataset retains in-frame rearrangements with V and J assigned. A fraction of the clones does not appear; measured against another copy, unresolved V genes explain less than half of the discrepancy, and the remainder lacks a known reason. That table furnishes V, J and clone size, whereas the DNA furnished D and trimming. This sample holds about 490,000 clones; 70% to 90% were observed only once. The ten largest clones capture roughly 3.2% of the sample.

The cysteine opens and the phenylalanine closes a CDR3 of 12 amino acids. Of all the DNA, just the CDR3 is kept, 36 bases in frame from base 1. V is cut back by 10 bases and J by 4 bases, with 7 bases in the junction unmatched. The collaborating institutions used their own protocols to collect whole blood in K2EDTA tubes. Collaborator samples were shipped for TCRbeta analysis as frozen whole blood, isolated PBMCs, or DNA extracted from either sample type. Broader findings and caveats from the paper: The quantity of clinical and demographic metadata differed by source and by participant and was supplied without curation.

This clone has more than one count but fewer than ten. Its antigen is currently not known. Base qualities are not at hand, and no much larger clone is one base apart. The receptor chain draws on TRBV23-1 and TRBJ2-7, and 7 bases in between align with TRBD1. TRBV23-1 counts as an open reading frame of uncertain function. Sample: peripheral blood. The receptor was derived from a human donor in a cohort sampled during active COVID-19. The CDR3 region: CATPTGPYEQYF. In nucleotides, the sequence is TGCGCCACGCCGACAGGGCCTTACGAGCAGTACTTC.